This T cell receptor (beta chain) is drawn from a study of control samples from healthy donors and cancer patients. Clones were read by immunoSEQ multiplex PCR, and TCRdb kept only the in-frame ones, dropping some. The data hold fewer than 100,000 clones, with approximately 82% observed a single time. The CDR3 runs to 13 residues. Germline values: CDR1 SEHNR, CDR2 FQNEAQ (reference sequence). With 6 bases removed from V and 3 bases from J, the gap between germline ends came to 11 bases. This clonotype originated in a woman in her sixties or seventies in good health. The sequencing input was blood. The chain recombines TRBV7-9 with TRBJ1-1; D possibly corresponds to TRBD1 (5 bases). CDR3 coding DNA: TGTGCCAGCAGGAGACAGAGGGACACTGAAGCTTTCTTT. Amino acids: CASRRQRDTEAFF.